This T cell receptor (beta chain) is drawn from a study of vaccination and CD4 T cells after COVID-19. Unmatched junction bases numbered 13, after V lost 6 bases and J lost 3 bases. This CDR3 is 18 amino acids long. Germline V gene sequence: CDR1 SGHVS, CDR2 FQNEAQ. Treatment given: approximately nine-day PBMC culture with coronavirus spike peptide pools or control peptides (ViraFEST assay). After expanding antigen-specific T cells with peptide pools, ViraFEST sequenced their TCRs. Note on this clonotype: The antigen is unknown.

The Oncomine TCR Beta short-read assay was applied to DNA of cultured CD4+ T cells. TCRdb re-called the PCR reads with MiXCR, one entry per CDR3 protein. The sample has around 20,000 distinct CDR3 sequences, about half seen once. General study findings and limits: The authors identified 304 of 307 vaccine-specific clones in convalescent patients as spike mono-reactive.

The chain uses TRBV7-8 and TRBJ2-3; 12 bases agree with TRBD2. The TCR comes from a human donor who had recovered from COVID-19. Sequencing was performed on CD4+ T cells from blood, cultured in vitro, taken before SARS-CoV-2 vaccination. In DNA, the CDR3 is TGTGCCAGCAGTTTAACAACTCCGACTAGCGGGAGAACAGATACGCAGTATTTT. Translating gives CASSLTTPTSGRTDTQYF.